Listed here are 2 T cell receptor beta chains from one sample, sequenced in a study of shared clonotypes between healthy human individuals. The protocol was immunoSEQ multiplex PCR, while the TCRdb copy is restricted to in-frame clones and leaves out a portion. The sample gives hundreds of thousands of clones, approximately 96% of which show up once; 0.11% is in the top ten. CD45RO-negative, CCR7-selected cells formed the naive CD8 fraction, which excluded terminally differentiated effector memory CD45RA+ cells. Sequencing input: naive CD8+ T cells sorted from blood. Every receptor here comes from a woman in her twenties or thirties in good health.

The rearrangement links TRBV6-1 to TRBJ2-7; TRBD1 or TRBD2 may be the D gene (5 bases each). V was trimmed by 3 bases and J by 4 bases, leaving 13 bases between them. The germline CDR1 and CDR2 sequences are MNHNS and SASEGT. CDR3 length: 14 residues. The CDR3 region has the DNA TGTGCCAGCAGTGATGAGGTGTGGGGGTACGAGCAGTACTTC. The encoded protein is CASSDEVWGYEQYF.

This chain joins TRBV6-5 and TRBJ2-1; 13 bases are shared with TRBD2. The V gene's germline CDR1 is MNHEY and CDR2 SVGAGI. The CDR3 totals 16 residues. V trimming: 0 bases; J trimming: 6 bases; junction bases outside the gene matches: 2. The CDR3 region is CASSYSGLAGSNEQFF. The CDR3 DNA follows: TGTGCCAGCAGTTACTCGGGACTAGCGGGATCCAATGAGCAGTTCTTC.